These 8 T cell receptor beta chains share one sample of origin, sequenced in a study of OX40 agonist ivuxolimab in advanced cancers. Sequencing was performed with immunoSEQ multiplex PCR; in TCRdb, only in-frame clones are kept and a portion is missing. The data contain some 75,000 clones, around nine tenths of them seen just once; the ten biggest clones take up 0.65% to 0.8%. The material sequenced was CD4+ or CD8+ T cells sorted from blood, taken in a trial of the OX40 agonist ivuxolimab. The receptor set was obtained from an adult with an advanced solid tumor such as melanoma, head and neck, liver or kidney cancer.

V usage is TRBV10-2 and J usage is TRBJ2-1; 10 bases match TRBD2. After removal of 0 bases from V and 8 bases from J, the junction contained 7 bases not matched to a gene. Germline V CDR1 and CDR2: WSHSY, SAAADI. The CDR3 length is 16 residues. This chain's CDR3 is CASSESSLAGADEQFF. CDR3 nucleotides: TGCGCCAGCAGTGAGTCCTCCCTAGCGGGAGCCGATGAGCAGTTCTTC.

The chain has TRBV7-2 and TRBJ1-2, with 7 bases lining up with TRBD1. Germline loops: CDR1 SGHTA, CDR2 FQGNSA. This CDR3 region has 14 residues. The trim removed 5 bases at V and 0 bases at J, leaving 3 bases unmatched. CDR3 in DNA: TGTGCCAGCAGCGAGACAGGGACTAACTATGGCTACACCTTC. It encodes CASSETGTNYGYTF.

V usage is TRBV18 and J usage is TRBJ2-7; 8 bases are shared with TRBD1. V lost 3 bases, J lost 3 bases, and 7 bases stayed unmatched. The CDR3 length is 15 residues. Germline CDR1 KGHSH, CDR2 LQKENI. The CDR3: CASSPSTGDRYEQYF. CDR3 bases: TGTGCCAGCTCACCTTCGACAGGGGACCGCTACGAGCAGTACTTC.

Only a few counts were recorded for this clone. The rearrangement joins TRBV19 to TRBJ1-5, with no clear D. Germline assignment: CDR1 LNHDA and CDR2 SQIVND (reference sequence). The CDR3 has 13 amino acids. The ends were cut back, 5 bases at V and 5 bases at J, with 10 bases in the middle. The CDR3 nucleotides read TGTGCCAGTAGTCCCCGGGATCATCAGCCCCAGCATTTT. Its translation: CASSPRDHQPQHF.

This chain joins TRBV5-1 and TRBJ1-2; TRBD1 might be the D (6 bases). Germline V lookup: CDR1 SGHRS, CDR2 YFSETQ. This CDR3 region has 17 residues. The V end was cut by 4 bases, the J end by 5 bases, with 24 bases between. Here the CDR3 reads CASSLREGGPLQYGYTF. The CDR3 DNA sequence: TGCGCCAGCAGCCTGAGGGAAGGGGGACCTCTACAATATGGCTACACCTTC.

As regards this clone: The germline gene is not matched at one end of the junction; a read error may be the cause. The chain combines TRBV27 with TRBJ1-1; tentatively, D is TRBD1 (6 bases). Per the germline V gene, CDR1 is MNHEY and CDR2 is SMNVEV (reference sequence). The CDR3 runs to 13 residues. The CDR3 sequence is CASSSSSQGLLTF. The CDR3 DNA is TGTGCCAGCAGTTCCTCCTCTCAGGGGCTCCTAACATTT.

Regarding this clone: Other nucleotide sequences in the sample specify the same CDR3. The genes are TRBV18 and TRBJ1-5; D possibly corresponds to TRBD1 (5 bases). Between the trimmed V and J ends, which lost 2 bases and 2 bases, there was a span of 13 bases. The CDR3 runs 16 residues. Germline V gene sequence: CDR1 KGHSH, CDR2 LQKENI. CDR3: CASSPNPTGGNQPQHF. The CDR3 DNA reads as TGTGCCAGCTCACCAAATCCCACGGGGGGCAATCAGCCCCAGCATTTT.

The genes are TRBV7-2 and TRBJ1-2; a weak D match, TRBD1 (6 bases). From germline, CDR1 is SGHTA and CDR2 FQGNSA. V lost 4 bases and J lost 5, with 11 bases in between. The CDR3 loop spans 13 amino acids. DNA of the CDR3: TGTGCCAGCAGCTATGACAGGACGTATGGCTACACCTTC. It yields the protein CASSYDRTYGYTF.